Listed below are T cell receptor beta chains from one sample, sequenced in a study of T-cell reconstitution after alpha-beta-depleted transplantation in children. MiXCR, applied by TCRdb to the PCR reads, yields one record per CDR3 protein. Of around 71,000 distinct CDR3 sequences in the sample, approximately 7.3% were seen once. This specimen consisted of PBMCs from the stem cell graft donor, obtained from the stem cell graft. All receptors come from a human donor who donated a stem cell graft to a child with acute lymphoblastic leukemia. Each CDR3 is given with its conserved first and last residue. Fields, in order: J gene, V gene, clone size, D gene, CDR3 DNA, CDR3 protein. The D gene is left open where the match is weak. The size entry is marked missing in some rows and otherwise reads once, few, many or a size class.

j_call: TRBJ2-1
v_call: TRBV12-3/TRBV12-4
clone_size: many
d_call: NA
cdr3_nt: TGTGCCAGCAGTTTCGGAGACGTCGACAATGAGCATTTCTTC
cdr3_aa: CASSFGDVDNEHFF

j_call: TRBJ2-1
v_call: TRBV7-3
clone_size: few
d_call: NA
cdr3_nt: TGTGCCAGCAGCTCCACCGGGACTGACTACAATGAGCAGTTCTTC
cdr3_aa: CASSSTGTDYNEQFF

j_call: TRBJ2-3
v_call: TRBV20-1
clone_size: few
d_call: NA
cdr3_nt: TGCATTGCTAGAGATCTAGTGAGGGGGGCAGATACGCAGTATTTT
cdr3_aa: CIARDLVRGADTQYF

j_call: TRBJ2-7
v_call: TRBV2
clone_size: NA
d_call: NA
cdr3_nt: TGTGCCAGCAGAGGGGCCTCCTACGAGCAGTACTTC
cdr3_aa: CASRGASYEQYF

j_call: TRBJ2-2
v_call: TRBV10-2
clone_size: many
d_call: TRBD2
cdr3_nt: TGCGCCAGCAGAACTAGCGGGAGTATCGCCGGGGAGCTGTTTTTT
cdr3_aa: CASRTSGSIAGELFF

j_call: TRBJ2-7
v_call: TRBV4-3
clone_size: many
d_call: NA
cdr3_nt: TGCGCCAGCAGCCAAGAGATGCAGGCATACTCCTACGAGCAGTACTTC
cdr3_aa: CASSQEMQAYSYEQYF

j_call: TRBJ2-1
v_call: TRBV20-1
clone_size: many
d_call: NA
cdr3_nt: TGCAGTGCACTGCAGGCCTCCTACAATGAGCAGTTCTTC
cdr3_aa: CSALQASYNEQFF

j_call: TRBJ1-3
v_call: TRBV2
clone_size: many
d_call: NA
cdr3_nt: TGTGCCAGCAGTGGGTACTACGGAAGGACTGGAAACACCATATATTTT
cdr3_aa: CASSGYYGRTGNTIYF

j_call: TRBJ1-1
v_call: TRBV6-6
clone_size: many
d_call: TRBD1
cdr3_nt: TGTGCCAGCAGAAAGGACAGGGGAGAAAACACTGAAGCTTTCTTT
cdr3_aa: CASRKDRGENTEAFF

j_call: TRBJ2-1
v_call: TRBV7-8
clone_size: many
d_call: TRBD2
cdr3_nt: TGTGCCAGCAGCCCTAGTCGGCGGAGTAGCGGGACCTACAATGAGCAGTTCTTC
cdr3_aa: CASSPSRRSSGTYNEQFF

j_call: TRBJ1-4
v_call: TRBV9
clone_size: many
d_call: NA
cdr3_nt: TGTGCCAGCAGCGTCCTAGGGGCGGCTAATGAAAAACTGTTTTTT
cdr3_aa: CASSVLGAANEKLFF

j_call: TRBJ2-1
v_call: TRBV19
clone_size: few
d_call: TRBD1
cdr3_nt: TGTGCCAGTAGTCCTAGACGGACAGGGGGCGATGAGCAGTTCTTC
cdr3_aa: CASSPRRTGGDEQFF

j_call: TRBJ1-5
v_call: TRBV15
clone_size: many
d_call: NA
cdr3_nt: TGTGCCACCAGCAAATTCCCTCGGGAGGAGAGCAATCAGCCCCAGCATTTT
cdr3_aa: CATSKFPREESNQPQHF

j_call: TRBJ2-2
v_call: TRBV7-9
clone_size: many
d_call: TRBD2
cdr3_nt: TGTGCCAGCAGCTCTACTAGCGGTATTAACACCGGGGAGCTGTTTTTT
cdr3_aa: CASSSTSGINTGELFF

j_call: TRBJ1-4
v_call: TRBV5-6
clone_size: many
d_call: NA
cdr3_nt: TGTGCCAGCAGCTTGCCGAATGCCGAAAAACTGTTTTTT
cdr3_aa: CASSLPNAEKLFF

j_call: TRBJ2-2
v_call: TRBV12-3/TRBV12-4
clone_size: many
d_call: NA
cdr3_nt: TGTGCCAGCAGTTTAGAAGGGCCGAACACCGGGGAGCTGTTTTTT
cdr3_aa: CASSLEGPNTGELFF